This T cell receptor (beta chain) was retrieved from a study of blood T cell repertoires in COVID-19. Study at large: The United States, Italy and Spain provided the acute and convalescent COVID-19 samples. Sources were T cells, B-cell-depleted T cells, or PBMCs; the material itself was cDNA or gDNA.

In the study's own analysis: Quantification of nucleated cells was approximated via reference gene primer amplification. Sequencing was performed with immunoSEQ multiplex PCR; in TCRdb, only in-frame clones are kept and a portion is missing. The V and J calls and clone size were taken over from that table, and D and trimming were inferred from the DNA. This sample carries about 180,000 clones, 82% of them seen once, and the ten largest clones take about 10%. This TCR was sampled from a woman aged 80 or over with active or convalescent COVID-19. Sequenced input: peripheral blood.

The DNA of the CDR3 is TGTGCCTGGAGGGGGCGGGGGGACGGCTACACCTTC. Its translation: CAWRGRGDGYTF. The gene calls are TRBV30 and TRBJ1-2; perhaps TRBD1 as D (5 bases). This CDR3 has 12 amino acids. The germline V gene encodes CDR1 GTSNPN and CDR2 SVGIG (reference sequence). Trimming took off 3 bases at V and 8 bases at J, with 13 bases between the two ends.